This TCR beta chain was captured by sequencing in a study of cytomegalovirus exposure and HLA in healthy donors. This clone is a singleton in its sample. Amplification used 60 Vbeta primers and 13 Jbeta primers. TCRdb's copy holds only in-frame clones and misses some; the assay was immunoSEQ multiplex PCR. The sample includes approximately 190,000 clones, 81% of them seen just once. The receptor comes from a man aged 50-59 years in good health and CMV-seronegative. Sequenced sample: PBMCs.

The CDR3 DNA sequence: TGTGCCACCTCCGGGACTAGCGGGGGCAGCTCCTACGAGCAGTACTTC. Translating it yields CATSGTSGGSSYEQYF. This chain links TRBV19 with TRBJ2-7; TRBD2 aligns across 14 bases. Per germline, CDR1 LNHDA and CDR2 SQIVND (reference sequence). This CDR3 spans 16 amino acids. Trimming took 10 bases from V and 0 from J; bases not matched to a gene: 8.